Below, 18 T cell receptor beta chains from the same sample are listed, as sequenced in a study of beta chain features in type 1 diabetes. Sequencing targeted expressed TCRB transcripts, as all isolated RNA had been reverse transcribed. Produced via immunoSEQ multiplex PCR; TCRdb's table is partial and in-frame only. The table lists hundreds of thousands of clones, around 15% of them singletons, with approximately 0.039% in the top ten. Study results and limitations: All four CD4+ subsets of Type 1 diabetes patients contained TCRB CDR3s that were moderately but significantly shorter.

Their cognate antigens are unknown. The sample consisted of naive CD4+ T cells from blood. The receptors stem from a man between 18 and 35 years old with type 1 diabetes.

This clone was counted between two and nine times. The chain is built from TRBV7-9 and TRBJ2-2, with a possible D match to TRBD1 (5 bases). The CDR3 sequence is 14 residues long. Trimming stripped 5 bases from V and 1 base from J, with 8 bases between. CDR1 is SEHNR, CDR2 FQNEAQ, per germline (reference sequence). For the CDR3, the DNA is TGTGCCAGCAGCAACACAGGGAACACCGGGGAGCTGTTTTTT. Its translation is CASSNTGNTGELFF. The full variable domain, with the rest looked up from reference TRBV7-9 and TRBJ2-2, is DTGVSQNPRHKITKRGQNVTFRCDPISEHNRLYWYRQTLGQGPEFLTYFQNEAQLEKSRLLSDRFSAERPKGSFSTLEIQRTEQGDSAMYLCASSNTGNTGELFFGEGSRLTVL.

The genes are TRBV7-6 and TRBJ2-5; 8 bases are shared with TRBD2. Trimming cost V 5 bases and J 8 bases; bases outside gene matches: 16. From germline, CDR1 is SGHVS and CDR2 FNYEAQ. The CDR3 contains 16 residues. The CDR3 spells CASSARVAGTGGTQYF. Here the CDR3 DNA reads TGTGCCAGCAGCGCTCGGGTAGCGGGGACCGGGGGTACCCAGTACTTC.

This clone was seen a handful of times. Other DNA sequences in this sample translate to the same CDR3. The chain is built from TRBV7-2 and TRBJ2-5; D call uncertain. This CDR3 comprises 12 residues. Germline CDR1 and CDR2: SGHTA and FQGNSA. V lost 5 bases and J lost 4, with 8 bases in between. The CDR3 protein is CASSPLGETQYF. In nucleotides, the CDR3 is TGTGCCAGCAGCCCGCTGGGAGAGACCCAGTACTTC.

Worth noting for this clone: Other DNA sequences in the same sample also yield this CDR3. V gene TRBV15 combines with J gene TRBJ1-1; 7 bases line up with TRBD1. Germline trimming cut 0 bases from V and 3 bases from J; bases unmatched to any gene: 4. The germline V gene has CDR1 LNHNV and CDR2 YYDKDF (reference sequence). The CDR3 runs 15 residues. The CDR3, as DNA: TGTGCCACCAGCAGAGAGGGCAGGGGGGACACTGAAGCTTTCTTT. Amino acid sequence: CATSREGRGDTEAFF.

This clone has just a few counts. DNA of the CDR3: TGTGCCTGGAGTTCCTCTTCGAGGGGGGCTGAAGCTTTCTTT. This translates into CAWSSSSRGAEAFF. V and J are TRBV30 and TRBJ1-1; perhaps TRBD1 as D (6 bases). Between the trimmed V and J ends, which lost 2 bases and 6 bases, there was a span of 16 bases. Germline V gives CDR1 GTSNPN, CDR2 SVGIG (reference sequence). The CDR3 totals 14 residues.

This sequence joins TRBV30 and TRBJ1-5, with D possibly being TRBD1 (5 bases). CDR1 and CDR2 (germline): GTSNPN, SVGIG (reference sequence). V lost 4 bases to trimming and J lost 6 bases, with 16 bases between them. The CDR3 sequence is 14 residues long. In DNA form, the CDR3 reads TGTGCCTGGAACGGCGGGGGTGGCGGTCAGCCCCAGCATTTT. The encoded protein is CAWNGGGGGQPQHF.

This clone came up a few times. The chain is built from TRBV6-5 and TRBJ2-5; tentative D call: TRBD2 (5 bases). Trimming cost V 2 bases and J 1 base, with 5 bases left between them. Germline V lookup: CDR1 MNHEY, CDR2 SVGAGI. The CDR3 contains 13 residues. CDR3 DNA sequence: TGTGCCAGCAGTTACGCGGGCCAAGAGACCCAGTACTTC. Its translation: CASSYAGQETQYF.

This chain connects TRBV6-6 to TRBJ1-5; D not resolved. The CDR3 is 13 residues long. Germline V gene data show CDR1 as MNHNY and CDR2 as SVGAGI (reference sequence). With 6 bases removed from V and 6 bases from J, the gap between germline ends came to 12 bases. The CDR3 loop is CASRLLLGQPQHF. DNA for the CDR3: TGTGCCAGCAGACTTCTCCTTGGTCAGCCCCAGCATTTT.

This clone turned up a few times. Within the sample, other DNA sequences also encode this same CDR3. This rearrangement joins TRBV6-1 to TRBJ2-5; 10 positions agree with TRBD2. The V gene end was trimmed by 4 bases and the J gene end by 2 bases; junction bases not matched to a gene: 4. From germline, CDR1 is MNHNS and CDR2 SASEGT. The CDR3 loop spans 15 amino acids. CDR3 sequence reads: CASSGRTSGQETQYF. The DNA of the CDR3 is TGTGCCAGCAGTGGACGGACTAGCGGACAAGAGACCCAGTACTTC.

V and J are TRBV20-1 and TRBJ1-2; possibly TRBD1 for D (6 bases). Germline-derived CDR1 and CDR2 are DFQATT and SNEGSKA (reference sequence). The V end was cut by 5 bases, the J end by 8 bases, with 12 bases between. The CDR3 has 11 amino acids. This chain's CDR3 is CSAPRGGGYTF. The CDR3 DNA sequence: TGCAGTGCTCCGAGAGGGGGAGGCTACACCTTC.

This clone turned up a few times. The chain has TRBV7-2 and TRBJ1-3, with TRBD1 as a possible D gene (6 bases). The CDR3 contains 18 residues. V lost 2 bases to trimming and J lost 0 bases, with 17 bases between them. Germline V gene lookup returns CDR1 SGHTA and CDR2 FQGNSA. CDR3 nucleotides: TGTGCCAGCAGCTTATGGGGGAACAGGGCCCTCTCTGGAAACACCATATATTTT. This sequence encodes CASSLWGNRALSGNTIYF.

V is TRBV9 and J is TRBJ1-1, with TRBD1 matching over 9 bases. The CDR3 is 15 amino acids. Germline V gives CDR1 SGDLS, CDR2 YYNGEE. The V and J ends lost 0 bases and 7 bases, in that order; junction bases with no gene match: 7. CDR3 DNA: TGTGCCAGCAGCGTAGGTCGTCCGGGACAGGGTGAAGCTTTCTTT. Residues: CASSVGRPGQGEAFF.

About this clone itself: At the DNA level, this CDR3 is encoded by other sequences in the same sample as well. The rearrangement joins TRBV15 to TRBJ2-7; tentative D call: TRBD1 (6 bases). This CDR3 comprises 14 residues. CDR1 LNHNV and CDR2 YYDKDF come from the germline V gene (reference sequence). The germline V and J ends were trimmed by 0 bases and 3 bases, with 9 bases remaining between them. CDR3 sequence (DNA): TGTGCCACCAGCAGAGAGACAGGTCTCTACGAGCAGTACTTC. Its protein product is CATSRETGLYEQYF.

V usage is TRBV7-2 and J usage is TRBJ1-2; TRBD1 might be the D (6 bases). Between the trimmed V and J ends, which lost 5 bases and 8 bases, there was a span of 18 bases. The CDR3 is made up of 14 amino acids. Germline V gene lookup returns CDR1 SGHTA and CDR2 FQGNSA. CDR3 sequence reads: CASSPPNREGGYTF. DNA of the CDR3: TGTGCCAGCAGCCCCCCGAACAGGGAAGGCGGCTACACCTTC.

On this clone itself: Distinct nucleotide sequences in the sample also encode this CDR3. The rearrangement joins TRBV5-1 to TRBJ2-7; D possibly corresponds to TRBD1 (5 bases). CDR3 length: 12 residues. Germline CDR1 and CDR2: SGHRS and YFSETQ. V lost 0 bases, J lost 5 bases, and 6 bases lay in between. CDR3 loop: CASSLEGDEQYF. The CDR3, as DNA: TGCGCCAGCAGCTTGGAAGGGGACGAGCAGTACTTC.

The chain has TRBV21-1 and TRBJ2-7; the table's TRBD1 call for D was not verified on the DNA. TRBV21-1 counts as a pseudogene. This CDR3 comprises 14 residues. The CDR3 loop reads CASSLRQVSYEQYF. The CDR3 nucleotides read TGTGCCAGCAGCTTACGACAGGTTTCCTACGAGCAGTACTTC.

J is TRBJ2-3 and V is TRBV7-2, with 9 bases identical to TRBD2. Trimming cost V 3 bases and J 6 bases; bases outside gene matches: 4. There are 14 residues in the CDR3. The germline gives CDR1 SGHTA, CDR2 FQGNSA. CDR3 protein: CASSFSGGGDTQYF. The CDR3 DNA follows: TGTGCCAGCAGCTTTAGCGGGGGAGGGGATACGCAGTATTTT.

This chain joins TRBV29-1 and TRBJ1-1, with D perhaps matching TRBD1 (5 bases). Germline lookup yields CDR1 SQVTM and CDR2 ANQGSEA. The CDR3 runs 12 residues. V was clipped by 5 bases and J by 3 bases, with 10 bases between them. In DNA form, the CDR3 reads TGCAGCGTTCGCGGGGGGGACACTGAAGCTTTCTTT. It translates to CSVRGGDTEAFF.